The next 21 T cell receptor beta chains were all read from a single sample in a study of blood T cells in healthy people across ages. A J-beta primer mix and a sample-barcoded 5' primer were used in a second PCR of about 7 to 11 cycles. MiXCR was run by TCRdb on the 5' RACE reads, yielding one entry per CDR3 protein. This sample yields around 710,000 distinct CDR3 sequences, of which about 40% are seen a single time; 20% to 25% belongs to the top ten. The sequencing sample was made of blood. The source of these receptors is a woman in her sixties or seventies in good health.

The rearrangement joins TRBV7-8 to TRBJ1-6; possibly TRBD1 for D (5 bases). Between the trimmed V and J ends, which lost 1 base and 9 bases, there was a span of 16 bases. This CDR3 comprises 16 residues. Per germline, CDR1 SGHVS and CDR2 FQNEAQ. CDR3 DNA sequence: TGTGCCAGCAGCTTAGTAAACCGGAGCGGGGGTTCACCCCTCCACTTT. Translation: CASSLVNRSGGSPLHF.

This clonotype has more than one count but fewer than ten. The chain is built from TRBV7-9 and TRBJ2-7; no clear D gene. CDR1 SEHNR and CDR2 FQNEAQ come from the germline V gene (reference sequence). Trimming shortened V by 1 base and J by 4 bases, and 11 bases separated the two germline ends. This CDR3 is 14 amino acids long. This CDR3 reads CASSLGYFGYEQYF. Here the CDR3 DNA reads TGTGCCAGCAGCTTAGGCTACTTTGGGTACGAGCAGTACTTC.

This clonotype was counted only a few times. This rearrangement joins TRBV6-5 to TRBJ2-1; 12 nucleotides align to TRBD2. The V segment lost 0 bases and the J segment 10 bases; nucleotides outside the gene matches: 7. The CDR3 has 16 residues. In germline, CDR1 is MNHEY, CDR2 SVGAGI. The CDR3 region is CASSYSLLAGGQEQFF. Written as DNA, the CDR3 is TGTGCCAGCAGTTACTCGTTACTAGCGGGAGGTCAGGAGCAGTTCTTC.

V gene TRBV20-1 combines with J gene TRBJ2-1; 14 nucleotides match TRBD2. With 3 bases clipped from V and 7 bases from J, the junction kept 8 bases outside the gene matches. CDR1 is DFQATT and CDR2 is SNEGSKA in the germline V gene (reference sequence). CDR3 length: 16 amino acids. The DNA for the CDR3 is TGCAGTGCTAGGGGGGGACTAGCGGGAGTACAGAATGAGCAGTTCTTC. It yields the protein CSARGGLAGVQNEQFF.

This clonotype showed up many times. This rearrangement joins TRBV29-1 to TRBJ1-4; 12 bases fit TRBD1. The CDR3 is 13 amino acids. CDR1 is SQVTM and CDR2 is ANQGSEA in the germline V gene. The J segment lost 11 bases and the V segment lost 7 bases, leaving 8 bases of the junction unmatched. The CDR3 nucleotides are TGCAGCGCCGGGACAGGGGGCTCGAGGAAACTGTTTTTT. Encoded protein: CSAGTGGSRKLFF.

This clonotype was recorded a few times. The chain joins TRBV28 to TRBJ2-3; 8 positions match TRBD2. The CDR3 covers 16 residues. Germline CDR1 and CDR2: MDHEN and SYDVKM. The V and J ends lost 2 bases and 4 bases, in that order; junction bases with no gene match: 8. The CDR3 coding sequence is TGTGCCAGCAGTTTAGGCGGGACTAGTGGTTCAGATACGCAGTATTTT. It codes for CASSLGGTSGSDTQYF.

The CDR3 loop reads CASNSGHSRNEQFF. Here the CDR3 DNA reads TGTGCCAGTAACTCCGGACATTCAAGGAATGAGCAGTTCTTC. The rearrangement uses TRBV19 and TRBJ2-1, with D maybe TRBD1 (5 bases). CDR3 length equals 14 residues. CDR1 and CDR2 from the germline V gene are LNHDA and SQIVND (reference sequence). With 7 bases removed from V and 7 bases from J, the gap between germline ends came to 17 bases.

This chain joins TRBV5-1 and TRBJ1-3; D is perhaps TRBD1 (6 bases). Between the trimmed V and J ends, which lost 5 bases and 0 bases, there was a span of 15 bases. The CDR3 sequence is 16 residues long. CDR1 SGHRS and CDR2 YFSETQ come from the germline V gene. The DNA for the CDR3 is TGCGCCAGCAGTTTAGGGGGGCTCGACTCTGGAAACACCATATATTTT. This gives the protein CASSLGGLDSGNTIYF.

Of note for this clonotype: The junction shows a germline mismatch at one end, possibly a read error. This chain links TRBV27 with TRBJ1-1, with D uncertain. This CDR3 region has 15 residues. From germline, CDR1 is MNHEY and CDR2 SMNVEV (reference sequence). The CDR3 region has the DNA TGTGCCAGCAGTTCGCCGATAGGCCCGAACACTGGAGCTTTCTTT. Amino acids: CASSSPIGPNTGAFF.

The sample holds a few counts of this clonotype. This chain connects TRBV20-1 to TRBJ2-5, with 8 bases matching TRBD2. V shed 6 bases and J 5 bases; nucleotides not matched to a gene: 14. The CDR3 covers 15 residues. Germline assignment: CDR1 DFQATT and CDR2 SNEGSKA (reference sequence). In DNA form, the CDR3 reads TGCAGTGCCCTCTCCTTAGCGGGACTGGGGGAGACCCAGTACTTC. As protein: CSALSLAGLGETQYF.

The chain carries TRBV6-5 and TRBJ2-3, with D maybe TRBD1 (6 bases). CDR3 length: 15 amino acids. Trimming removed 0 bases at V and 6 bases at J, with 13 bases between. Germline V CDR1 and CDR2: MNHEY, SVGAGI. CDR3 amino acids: CASSYSGAARDTQYF. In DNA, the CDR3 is TGTGCCAGCAGTTACTCGGGGGCAGCCCGGGATACGCAGTATTTT.

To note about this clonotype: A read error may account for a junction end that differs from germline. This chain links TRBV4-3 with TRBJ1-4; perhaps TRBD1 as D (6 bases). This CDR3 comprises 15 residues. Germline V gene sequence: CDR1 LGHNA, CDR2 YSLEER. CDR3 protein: CTSSGRGGNGEKLFF. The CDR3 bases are TGCACCAGCAGCGGCAGGGGTGGTAATGGTGAAAAACTGTTTTTT.

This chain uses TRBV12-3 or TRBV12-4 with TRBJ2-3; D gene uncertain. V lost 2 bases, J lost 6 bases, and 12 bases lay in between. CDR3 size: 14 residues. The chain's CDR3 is CASSLNPGSDTQYF. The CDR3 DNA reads TGTGCCAGCAGTTTAAATCCCGGATCGGATACGCAGTATTTT.

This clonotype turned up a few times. The DNA of the CDR3 is TGCAGTGCTAAAAGCCCGGGACTAGCGTGGACAGATACGCAGTATTTT. It specifies CSAKSPGLAWTDTQYF. V is TRBV20-1 and J is TRBJ2-3, with 10 bases fitting TRBD2. Looked up from germline, CDR1 is DFQATT and CDR2 is SNEGSKA (reference sequence). The CDR3 spans 16 residues. After removal of 4 bases from V and 3 bases from J, the junction contained 10 bases not matched to a gene.

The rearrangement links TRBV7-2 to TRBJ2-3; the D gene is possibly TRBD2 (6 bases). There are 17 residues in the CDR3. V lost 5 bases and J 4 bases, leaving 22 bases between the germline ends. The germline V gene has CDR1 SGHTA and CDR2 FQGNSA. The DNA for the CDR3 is TGTGCCAGCAGCCATACCGCTCAGCGGGCACCGGCAGATACGCAGTATTTT. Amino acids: CASSHTAQRAPADTQYF.

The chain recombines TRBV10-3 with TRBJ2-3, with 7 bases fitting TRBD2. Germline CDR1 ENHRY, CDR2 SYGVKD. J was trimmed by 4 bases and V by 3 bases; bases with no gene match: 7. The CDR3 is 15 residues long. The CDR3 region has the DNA TGTGCCATCAGTGATGGAGGGAGGGCCGCAGATACGCAGTATTTT. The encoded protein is CAISDGGRAADTQYF.

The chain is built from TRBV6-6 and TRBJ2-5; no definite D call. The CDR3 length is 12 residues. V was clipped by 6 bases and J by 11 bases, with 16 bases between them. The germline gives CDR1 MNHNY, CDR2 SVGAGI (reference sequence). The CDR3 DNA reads TGTGCCAGCAGGAGTGAAACGAGTGAGCAGTACTTC. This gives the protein CASRSETSEQYF.

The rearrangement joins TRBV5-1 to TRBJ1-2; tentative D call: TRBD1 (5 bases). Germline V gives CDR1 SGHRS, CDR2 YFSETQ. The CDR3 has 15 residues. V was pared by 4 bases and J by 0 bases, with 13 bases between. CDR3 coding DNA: TGCGCCAGCAGCCCGGGGGAGGGATCTAACTATGGCTACACCTTC. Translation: CASSPGEGSNYGYTF.

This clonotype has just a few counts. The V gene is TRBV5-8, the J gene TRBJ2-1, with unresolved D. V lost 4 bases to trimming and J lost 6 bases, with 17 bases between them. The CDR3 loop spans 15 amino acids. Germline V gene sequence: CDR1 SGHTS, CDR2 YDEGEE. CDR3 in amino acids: CASSHDLLDVNEQFF. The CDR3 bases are TGTGCCAGCAGCCATGACTTGTTGGACGTCAATGAGCAGTTCTTC. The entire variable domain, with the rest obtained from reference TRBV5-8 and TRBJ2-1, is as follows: EAGVTQSPTHLIKTRGQQATLRCSPISGHTSVYWYQQALGLGLQFLLWYDEGEERNRGNFPPRFSGRQFPNYSSELNVNALELEDSALYLCASSHDLLDVNEQFFGPGTRLTVL.

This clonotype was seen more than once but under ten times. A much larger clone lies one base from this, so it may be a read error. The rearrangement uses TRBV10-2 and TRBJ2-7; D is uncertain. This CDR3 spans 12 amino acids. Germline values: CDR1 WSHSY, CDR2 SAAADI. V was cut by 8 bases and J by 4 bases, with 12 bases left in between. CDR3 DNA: TGCGCCAGCGCAAGGTCAGGTTACGAGCAGTACTTC. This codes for CASARSGYEQYF.

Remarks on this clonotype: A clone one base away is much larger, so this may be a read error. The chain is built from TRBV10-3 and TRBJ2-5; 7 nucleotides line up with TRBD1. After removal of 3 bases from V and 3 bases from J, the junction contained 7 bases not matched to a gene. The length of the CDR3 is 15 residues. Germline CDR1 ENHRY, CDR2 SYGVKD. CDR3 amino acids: CAISDPRTGEETQYF. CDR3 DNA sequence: TGTGCCATCAGTGATCCAAGGACAGGAGAAGAGACCCAGTACTTC.